A single sample is the source of the 7 T cell receptor beta chains below, sequenced in a study of tumor-infiltrating lymphocytes in primary liver carcinoma. Germline DNA was also extracted, with blood RNA taken from unsorted whole blood. Starting from roughly 0.5 ug of total RNA, TCR beta cDNA was produced with a primer in the constant region. Modified slightly, ARM-PCR produced TCR beta libraries over three nested multiplex PCR rounds. The two initial PCR rounds, roughly 9 cycles each, used TRBV1-TRBV30 forward and C-beta reverse primers. MiXCR, applied by TCRdb to the multiplex PCR reads, yields one record per CDR3 protein. Altogether about 310,000 distinct CDR3 sequences are present, around three fifths being singletons, with the ten largest covering 17%. Sequencing was carried out using peripheral blood. The source is a woman in her thirties with primary liver carcinoma and hepatitis B virus infection.

Regarding this clonotype: Here the CDR3 omits its conserved ending phenylalanine or tryptophan, so a read error is the likely source. The chain employs TRBV16 and TRBJ1-2; no reliable D call. This CDR3 comprises 14 residues. Per germline, CDR1 KGHSY and CDR2 FQNENV. Trimming cost V 4 bases and J 7 bases, with 16 bases left between them. The CDR3 here is CASSRSIAQSGYTS. In DNA form, the CDR3 reads TGTGCCAGCAGCCGATCGATTGCCCAGTCTGGCTACACCTCC.

Of note for this clonotype: This may arise from a read error, as a much more abundant clone is one base away. The chain links TRBV28 to TRBJ2-3; D remains ambiguous. CDR1 and CDR2 (germline): MDHEN, SYDVKM. V gave up 5 bases and J gave up 0 bases, with 12 bases separating them. The CDR3 extends over 15 amino acids. The CDR3 nucleotides read TGTGCCAGCAGTCCCATACTAACCAGCACAGATACGCAGTATTTT. It translates to CASSPILTSTDTQYF.

At least ten counts were recorded for this clonotype. This chain joins TRBV7-8 and TRBJ2-7, with 11 bases lining up with TRBD2. The CDR3 runs to 16 residues. Germline V CDR1 and CDR2: SGHVS, FQNEAQ. V lost 4 bases and J lost 2; bases outside the gene matches: 7. CDR3 sequence (DNA): TGTGCCAGCAGCTCAACCTTACTAGCGGGAGCCTACGAGCAGTACTTC. Translated, it gives CASSSTLLAGAYEQYF. Variable domain in full (rest from reference TRBV7-8 and TRBJ2-7): GAGVSQSPRYKVAKRGQDVALRCDPISGHVSLFWYQQALGQGPEFLTYFQNEAQLDKSGLPSDRFFAERPEGSVSTLKIQRTQQEDSAVYLCASSSTLLAGAYEQYFGPGTRLTVT.

This clonotype was counted at least ten times. The chain has TRBV29-1 and TRBJ2-7; 7 nucleotides agree with TRBD1. Germline loops: CDR1 SQVTM, CDR2 ANQGSEA. This CDR3 spans 12 amino acids. The trim removed 5 bases at V and 5 bases at J, leaving 6 bases unmatched. CDR3 loop: CSVSGQMNEQYF. The CDR3 DNA is TGCAGCGTTTCGGGACAGATGAACGAGCAGTACTTC.

Comments on this clonotype: Its ends do not fully match the called genes, so a read error is possible. V gene TRBV10-3 combines with J gene TRBJ2-3; D perhaps matches TRBD2 (5 bases). CDR1 is ENHRY, CDR2 SYGVKD, per germline. The CDR3 sequence is 16 residues long. The DNA for the CDR3 is TGTGTCATCAGCGGAAACCCCAGAACTAGCACAGATACGCAGTATTTT. Amino acids: CVISGNPRTSTDTQYF.

As to this clonotype: At one boundary the junction diverges from the germline segment, which might be a read error. The gene calls are TRBV11-2 and TRBJ2-1; possibly TRBD2 for D (6 bases). The CDR3 has 16 residues. Germline CDR1 SGHAT, CDR2 FQNNGV. CDR3 DNA: TGTGCCAGCAGGATAACCAACGGGAGCTCCTACAATGAGCAGTTCTTT. It translates to CASRITNGSSYNEQFF.

The count of this clonotype is one. A read error is possible here, since a much larger clone lies one base away. The gene calls are TRBV4-1 and TRBJ1-2; no definite D call. The CDR3 has 14 residues. Germline CDR1 is MGHRA and CDR2 is YSYEKL. The CDR3 reads CASSQDRNSYGCTF. In DNA form, the CDR3 reads TGCGCCAGCAGCCAAGATCGGAACAGCTATGGCTGCACCTTC.